The clone carrying this T cell receptor beta chain was seen a handful of times. The data stem from a study of cytomegalovirus exposure and HLA in healthy donors. V gave up 3 bases and J gave up 5 bases, with 14 bases separating them. CDR3 length equals 15 residues. Germline V gives CDR1 SGHTS, CDR2 YDEGEE. The PCR ran on 60 Vbeta and 13 Jbeta primers. Original processing notes: A later analysis tallied 75 million to 80 million unique TCR beta chains, about 9.9 million of them shared. The assay was immunoSEQ multiplex PCR, and TCRdb's table has in-frame clones only and misses some. Clone size and the V and J calls come from that table; the DNA yielded D and trimming. The repertoire holds around 91,000 clones, with roughly 73% as singletons.

The rearrangement uses TRBV5-8 and TRBJ1-4; weak D call: TRBD1 (5 bases). The sequencing input was PBMCs. The origin of this receptor is a male donor in good health and CMV-seropositive. CDR3 in amino acids: CASSSERGENEKLFF. In nucleotides, the CDR3 is TGTGCCAGCAGCTCGGAGCGGGGGGAAAATGAAAAACTGTTTTTT.